These 28 T cell receptor beta chains originate from one sample sequenced in a study of blood T cell repertoires in COVID-19. TCRdb keeps only in-frame clones here, not all; method: immunoSEQ multiplex PCR. Here the sample spans approximately 160,000 clones, approximately 75% being singletons. Specimen: peripheral blood. All receptors derive from a human donor in a cohort sampled during active COVID-19.

The chain has TRBV6-6 and TRBJ1-3, with D perhaps matching TRBD1 (6 bases). Per germline, CDR1 MNHNY and CDR2 SVGAGI (reference sequence). The CDR3 extends over 14 amino acids. Trimming removed 6 bases at V and 0 bases at J, with 9 bases between. CDR3 in DNA: TGTGCCAGCAGCACAGGGACCTCTGGAAACACCATATATTTT. Translated, it gives CASSTGTSGNTIYF.

In this sample, this clone turned up a few times. The chain couples TRBV4-1 to TRBJ1-2, with unresolved D. Germline CDR1 reads MGHRA; CDR2 reads YSYEKL. The CDR3 contains 14 residues. Between the trimmed V and J ends, which lost 0 bases and 2 bases, there was a span of 7 bases. Written as DNA, the CDR3 is TGCGCCAGCAGCCAAGATGGAGAGAACTATGGCTACACCTTC. Amino acids: CASSQDGENYGYTF.

The J gene is TRBJ1-1, the V gene TRBV6-2 or TRBV6-3, with 7 positions matching TRBD1. Germline trimming cut 5 bases from V and 11 bases from J; bases unmatched to any gene: 8. The CDR3 length is 12 residues. Looked up from germline, CDR1 is MNHEY and CDR2 is SVGEGT. Here the CDR3 reads CASSRRGHGAFF. CDR3 nucleotides: TGTGCCAGCAGTCGGAGGGGGCATGGGGCTTTCTTT.

The rearrangement uses TRBV11-2 and TRBJ2-3; a possible D gene is TRBD2 (7 bases). Germline V lookup: CDR1 SGHAT, CDR2 FQNNGV. V was shortened by 1 base and J by 2 bases, with 10 bases between the two germline ends. This CDR3 region has 15 residues. The CDR3 bases are TGTGCCAGCAGCTTAGTGGGGGGGCCCACAGATACGCAGTATTTT. Translated, it gives CASSLVGGPTDTQYF.

V is TRBV7-9 and J is TRBJ2-4, with a possible D match to TRBD1 (6 bases). Germline CDR1 and CDR2: SEHNR and FQNEAQ (reference sequence). V lost 5 bases, J lost 6 bases, and 20 bases lay in between. The CDR3 runs 16 residues. Written as DNA, the CDR3 is TGTGCCAGCAGCCACGGTCGGGTCAGGGGCGGAAACATTCAGTACTTC. Amino acids: CASSHGRVRGGNIQYF.

This clone was seen a handful of times. The chain couples TRBV30 to TRBJ1-1; 9 bases align to TRBD1. This CDR3 contains 13 residues. The J segment lost 11 bases and the V segment lost 3 bases, leaving 10 bases of the junction unmatched. Germline lookup yields CDR1 GTSNPN and CDR2 SVGIG (reference sequence). The DNA of the CDR3 is TGTGCCTGGAGCCCTAACAGGGGGCAGGATGCTTTCTTT. It encodes CAWSPNRGQDAFF.

The CDR3 here is CASSVGTGNTGELFF. CDR3 bases: TGTGCCAGTAGTGTAGGGACAGGGAACACCGGGGAGCTGTTTTTT. The chain recombines TRBV19 with TRBJ2-2; 8 bases match TRBD1. From germline, CDR1 is LNHDA and CDR2 SQIVND (reference sequence). The CDR3 is 15 amino acids. The V gene end was trimmed by 5 bases and the J gene end by 1 base; junction bases not matched to a gene: 3.

With regard to this clone: A single base separates this from a much larger clone, so it may be a read error. The V and J genes are TRBV6-1 and TRBJ2-1, with TRBD1 as a possible D gene (5 bases). Germline V lookup: CDR1 MNHNS, CDR2 SASEGT. V shed 1 base and J shed 10 bases, with 14 bases lying between them. The CDR3 loop spans 14 amino acids. CDR3 nucleotides: TGTGCCAGCAGTGAAGTAAGGTCAGGGCCGGAGCAGTTCTTC. This gives the protein CASSEVRSGPEQFF.

This clone was seen a single time. The chain combines TRBV4-3 with TRBJ2-2; D is uncertain. V lost 0 bases and J lost 4, with 9 bases in between. The germline gives CDR1 LGHNA, CDR2 YSLEER. This CDR3 is 15 amino acids long. CDR3 protein: CASSQESSGTGELFF. The CDR3 region has the DNA TGCGCCAGCAGCCAAGAGTCCTCGGGCACCGGGGAGCTGTTTTTT.

The chain carries TRBV9 and TRBJ1-2; D gene uncertain. The ends were cut back, 0 bases at V and 3 bases at J, with 12 bases in the middle. Germline V CDR1 and CDR2: SGDLS, YYNGEE. This CDR3 region has 15 residues. DNA of the CDR3: TGTGCCAGCAGCGTAGCTGCCCGGTCTGACTATGGCTACACCTTC. Translation gives CASSVAARSDYGYTF.

To note about this clone: This CDR3 is also generated by other DNA sequences in the sample. The chain is built from TRBV6-2 or TRBV6-3 and TRBJ2-1; 8 bases agree with TRBD2. Per germline, CDR1 MNHEY and CDR2 SVGEGT. CDR3 size: 17 residues. V was clipped by 0 bases and J by 3 bases; unmatched bases: 7. CDR3 in DNA: TGTGCCAGCAGTTACTCTCGGGGTAGCGGGAACTACAATGAGCAGTTCTTC. Protein product: CASSYSRGSGNYNEQFF.

This rearrangement joins TRBV5-6 to TRBJ1-2; maybe TRBD1 (5 bases). Germline V gene lookup returns CDR1 SGHDT and CDR2 YYEEEE. The V gene lost 0 bases and the J gene lost 3 bases, with 6 bases spanning the gap. CDR3 length equals 13 residues. CDR3 loop: CASSLDRYYGYTF. The CDR3 DNA follows: TGTGCCAGCAGCTTGGACAGGTACTATGGCTACACCTTC.

The chain has TRBV27 and TRBJ2-7; 10 nucleotides match TRBD1. Germline V gene lookup returns CDR1 MNHEY and CDR2 SMNVEV (reference sequence). V lost 7 bases and J lost 4; bases outside the gene matches: 7. This CDR3 comprises 14 residues. For the CDR3, the DNA is TGTGCCAGCACCAGGGACAGGGGAGGTTACGAGCAGTACTTC. Its protein is CASTRDRGGYEQYF.

This rearrangement joins TRBV7-2 to TRBJ2-5, with 12 bases that match TRBD2. There are 17 residues in the CDR3. The ends lost 3 bases at V and 3 bases at J; junction bases unmatched: 8. Germline loops: CDR1 SGHTA, CDR2 FQGNSA. The CDR3 DNA is TGTGCCAGCAGCTTCTTCCGGCTAGCGGGGGGGGAAGAGACCCAGTACTTC. Protein product: CASSFFRLAGGEETQYF.

The V and J genes are TRBV7-9 and TRBJ2-3; 9 bases are shared with TRBD2. Germline trimming cut 5 bases from V and 1 base from J; bases unmatched to any gene: 13. Germline CDR1 and CDR2: SEHNR and FQNEAQ (reference sequence). CDR3 length equals 18 residues. The CDR3 here is CASSNPPGIAGGTDTQYF. The CDR3 DNA reads as TGTGCCAGCAGCAATCCTCCGGGGATAGCGGGGGGCACAGATACGCAGTATTTT.

This clone was seen a handful of times. The CDR3 region is CAVQQGGLWEQFF. The CDR3 nucleotides read TGTGCCGTTCAACAGGGGGGACTGTGGGAGCAGTTCTTC. The chain carries TRBV6-5 and TRBJ2-1, with 8 nucleotides matching TRBD1. This CDR3 spans 13 amino acids. Trimming took 11 bases from V and 10 from J; bases not matched to a gene: 13. Germline values: CDR1 MNHEY, CDR2 SVGAGI.

This chain uses TRBV4-3 with TRBJ1-4, with D possibly being TRBD1 (5 bases). Germline V gives CDR1 LGHNA, CDR2 YSLEER. The CDR3 spans 16 residues. Trimming left V 0 bases short and J 0 bases short, with 8 bases between. This CDR3 reads CASSQDGAATNEKLFF. The DNA of the CDR3 is TGCGCCAGCAGCCAAGATGGGGCAGCAACTAATGAAAAACTGTTTTTT.

V gene TRBV4-1 combines with J gene TRBJ1-2; weak D call: TRBD1 (6 bases). V was clipped by 0 bases and J by 4 bases, with 9 bases between them. Germline V CDR1 and CDR2: MGHRA, YSYEKL. The CDR3 length is 14 residues. The CDR3 is CASSQDGGIYGYTF. CDR3 coding DNA: TGCGCCAGCAGCCAAGATGGGGGCATCTATGGCTACACCTTC.

CDR3 nucleotide sequence: TGTGCCAGCAGCCACTCCCGCGTTAGCGGGAGGTCCTACAATGAGCAGTTCTTC. Translated, it gives CASSHSRVSGRSYNEQFF. The rearrangement links TRBV14 to TRBJ2-1, with TRBD2 identical over 10 bases. V trimming: 3 bases; J trimming: 1 base; junction bases outside the gene matches: 9. The CDR3 has 18 residues. CDR1 SGHDN and CDR2 FVKESK come from the germline V gene.

This sequence joins TRBV6-4 and TRBJ2-5; tentative D call: TRBD1 (6 bases). V was pared by 0 bases and J by 5 bases, with 7 bases between. The CDR3 consists of 13 residues. Germline V gives CDR1 MRHNA, CDR2 SNTAGT. CDR3 nucleotide sequence: TGTGCCAGCAGTGACTCTACAGGGGAGACCCAGTACTTC. It translates to CASSDSTGETQYF.

The chain employs TRBV11-2 and TRBJ2-1, with D uncertain. CDR1 and CDR2 from the germline V gene are SGHAT and FQNNGV. V dropped 0 bases and J dropped 4 bases, with 13 bases sitting between them. The CDR3 consists of 16 residues. The CDR3 protein is CASSLDLQASYNEQFF. CDR3 coding DNA: TGTGCCAGCAGCTTAGATCTTCAGGCTTCTTACAATGAGCAGTTCTTC. The whole variable domain, remainder taken from reference TRBV11-2 and TRBJ2-1, is EAGVAQSPRYKIIEKRQSVAFWCNPISGHATLYWYQQILGQGPKLLIQFQNNGVVDDSQLPKDRFSAERLKGVDSTLKIQPAKLEDSAVYLCASSLDLQASYNEQFFGPGTRLTVL.

The V and J genes are TRBV2 and TRBJ2-7; 9 positions agree with TRBD2. The junction had 1 base not matched to a gene; V was cut back by 6 bases and J by 7 bases. The germline V gene has CDR1 SNHLY and CDR2 FYNNEI. This CDR3 has 11 amino acids. CDR3 bases: TGTGCCAGCAGCCTAGCGGGGGAGCAGTACTTC. Its protein product is CASSLAGEQYF.

The V and J genes are TRBV6-5 and TRBJ1-1; D uncertain. The germline CDR1 and CDR2 sequences are MNHEY and SVGAGI. Trimming took off 6 bases at V and 7 bases at J, with 15 bases between the two ends. This CDR3 is built from 13 residues. The CDR3 DNA reads as TGTGCCAGCAGGATATTCTCGGGGATTGAAGCTTTCTTT. Protein: CASRIFSGIEAFF.

This chain connects TRBV3-1 (or the pseudogene TRBV3-2) to TRBJ1-1; no clear D gene. Germline V gene data show CDR1 as LGHDT and CDR2 as YNNKEL (reference sequence). V was clipped by 2 bases and J by 5 bases, with 6 bases between them. CDR3 size: 12 residues. CDR3 amino acids: CASSQLRTEAFF. The CDR3 nucleotides read TGTGCCAGCAGCCAACTGAGGACTGAAGCTTTCTTT.

This clone showed up just once. The gene calls are TRBV6-5 and TRBJ2-2; D perhaps matches TRBD1 (5 bases). Germline CDR1 is MNHEY and CDR2 is SVGAGI. The length of the CDR3 is 14 residues. Trimming cost V 6 bases and J 2 bases, with 10 bases left between them. The CDR3 sequence is CASRVTVNTGELFF. The CDR3, as DNA: TGTGCCAGCAGGGTGACAGTAAACACCGGGGAGCTGTTTTTT.

The rearrangement links TRBV19 to TRBJ2-5; 8 bases align to TRBD2. Germline V CDR1 and CDR2: LNHDA, SQIVND (reference sequence). Losses at the gene ends were 4 bases for V and 6 bases for J; bases not matched to a gene: 16. The CDR3 extends over 17 amino acids. This chain's CDR3 is CASSTPGGAGDGKTQYF. In DNA form, the CDR3 reads TGTGCCAGTAGTACCCCCGGGGGAGCGGGAGATGGGAAGACCCAGTACTTC.

The gene calls are TRBV6-4 and TRBJ1-2; D may be TRBD1 (5 bases). Germline loops: CDR1 MRHNA, CDR2 SNTAGT. Trimming left V 4 bases short and J 0 bases short, with 9 bases between. The CDR3 covers 14 residues. The CDR3 protein is CASSADRSNYGYTF. The CDR3 region has the DNA TGTGCCAGCAGTGCCGACAGATCTAACTATGGCTACACCTTC.

The genes are TRBV12-5 and TRBJ2-5, with 11 bases aligning to TRBD1. The CDR3 is 15 residues long. The junction had 10 bases not matched to a gene; V was cut back by 4 bases and J by 9 bases. Germline values: CDR1 LGHNT, CDR2 FRNRAP. The CDR3 nucleotides are TGTGCTAGTGGTTCGGGACAGGGGGACAGTGAGGCCCAGTACTTC. Protein sequence: CASGSGQGDSEAQYF.